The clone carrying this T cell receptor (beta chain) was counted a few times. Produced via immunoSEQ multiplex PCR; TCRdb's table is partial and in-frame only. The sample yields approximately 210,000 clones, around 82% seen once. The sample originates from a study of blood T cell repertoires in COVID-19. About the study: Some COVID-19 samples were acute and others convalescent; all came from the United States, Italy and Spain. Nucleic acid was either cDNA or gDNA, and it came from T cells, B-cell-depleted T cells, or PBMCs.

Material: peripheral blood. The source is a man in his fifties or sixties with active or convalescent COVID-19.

The CDR3 protein is CASSSPSGETQYF. For the CDR3, the DNA is TGTGCCAGCAGCTCCCCTAGCGGGGAGACCCAGTACTTC. The chain couples TRBV7-8 to TRBJ2-5; 8 positions match TRBD2. The CDR3 consists of 13 residues. The V gene's germline CDR1 is SGHVS and CDR2 FQNEAQ. Unmatched junction bases numbered 3, after V lost 4 bases and J lost 5 bases.